This T cell receptor (beta chain) is from a study of beta chain features in type 1 diabetes. Whole-study findings and limits: VDJ junctions from patients with type 1 diabetes contained fewer insertions and more deletions. In all four CD4+ subsets, TCRB CDR3 length was significantly, moderately reduced in type 1 diabetes.

The V gene lost 1 base and the J gene lost 7 bases, with 13 bases spanning the gap. Germline V gene sequence: CDR1 LGHNA, CDR2 YNFKEQ. CDR3 size: 15 residues. The authors reverse transcribed all of the isolated RNA, so sequencing captured expressed TCRB transcripts. TCRdb keeps only in-frame clones here, not all; method: immunoSEQ multiplex PCR. The repertoire includes some 660,000 clones, more than 12% of them detected once, and 0.04% sits in the top ten. As for this clone: What it binds is not known.

This receptor was identified in a man in his late teens or twenties with type 1 diabetes. The V and J genes are TRBV4-2 and TRBJ2-2; D uncertain. The sample was naive CD4+ T cells from blood. Written as DNA, the CDR3 is TGTGCCAGCAGCCAAGGTCTCAGCGTAGACGGGGAGCTGTTTTTT. It yields the protein CASSQGLSVDGELFF.